This is a list of T cell receptor beta chains from one sample in a study of blood T cells in healthy people across ages. Each CDR3 protein gets one entry after TCRdb re-called the 5' RACE reads with MiXCR. The sample records about 1.6 million distinct CDR3 sequences, about 35% being singletons. The sample comprised blood. The receptors were gathered from a woman in her twenties or thirties in good health. Both conserved end residues are trimmed from each CDR3. D genes are given only for firm matches.

cdr3_aa,v_call,d_call
ASSLDRGIGTGELF,TRBV7-9,TRBD1
ASSLGTGGGRQYEQY,TRBV5-1,-
ASSLWPGTSGNTIY,TRBV5-1,-
SADPGGYDAEAF,TRBV20-1,-
ASSSTSGRVEQY,TRBV27,TRBD2
ASSLGGNGNEQF,TRBV27,-
ASSREEGTGRVRGYT,TRBV11-2,TRBD1
SVEDPGSGDYNEQF,TRBV29-1,TRBD2
ASSPGQAASEQY,TRBV5-1,TRBD1
ASSPAGTGEKLF,TRBV9,-
AWSRANEKRF,TRBV30,-
ASSLGGTRFQETQY,TRBV5-1,-
ASSFTGTGELF,TRBV7-8,-
SAWTDKSSYEQY,TRBV20-1,-
ASSSAGTSGPSYEQY,TRBV27,TRBD2
ASSQAAGGTPIGDEQF,TRBV4-1,-
ASSFLLAGAGDTQY,TRBV12-3/TRBV12-4,-
ASTFGLAADTQY,TRBV7-9,TRBD2
ASSQALPGTLAVNEQF,TRBV4-1,-
ASIREARYEQY,TRBV28,TRBD2
SARTRGGEETQY,TRBV20-1,-
ASRLGLGRGDTQY,TRBV28,-
ASNPSSVLASQPQH,TRBV27,-
ASTQTADSQY,TRBV2,-
ASSFDSDKATEAF,TRBV12-1,-
ASSSQGGGTEAF,TRBV6-1,-
ASSTSGTGSDEQY,TRBV7-9,TRBD1
TSSIMELGEQF,TRBV11-3,-
SASAPPEDTQY,TRBV20-1,-
ASSRLDSVDTQY,TRBV7-6,-
SARAGRSRADTQY,TRBV20-1,-
ASSLGIFEKLF,TRBV7-2,-
ASSDRTLGVDTQY,TRBV25-1,-
ASSYTSGRGVADTQY,TRBV6-2/TRBV6-3,TRBD2
ASSYKDGNQPQH,TRBV12-3/TRBV12-4,-
ASSLGPQNYGYT,TRBV5-6,-